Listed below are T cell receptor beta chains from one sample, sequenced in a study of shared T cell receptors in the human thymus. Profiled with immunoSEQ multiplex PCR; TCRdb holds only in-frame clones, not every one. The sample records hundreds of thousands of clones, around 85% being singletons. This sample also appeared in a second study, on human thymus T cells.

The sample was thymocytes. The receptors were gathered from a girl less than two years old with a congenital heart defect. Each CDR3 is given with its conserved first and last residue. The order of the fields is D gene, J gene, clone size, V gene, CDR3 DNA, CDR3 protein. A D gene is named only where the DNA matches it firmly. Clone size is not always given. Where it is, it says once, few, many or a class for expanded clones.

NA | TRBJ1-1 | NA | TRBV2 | TGTGCCAGCAATGGCCCCCAGCTTCATTACAGTCCCGGGAACACTGAAGCTTTCTTT | CASNGPQLHYSPGNTEAFF
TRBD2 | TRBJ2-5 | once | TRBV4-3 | TGCGCCAGCAGCCAAAATAAAAATGGACTAGGCCAAGAGACCCAGTACTTC | CASSQNKNGLGQETQYF
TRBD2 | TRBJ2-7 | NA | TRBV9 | TGTGCCAGCAGCGTAGGCGGGGGGAGCGAGCAGTACTTC | CASSVGGGSEQYF
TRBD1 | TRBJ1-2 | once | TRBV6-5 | TGTGCCAGCAGTTACGGGACAGGGGGCTATGGCTACACCTTC | CASSYGTGGYGYTF
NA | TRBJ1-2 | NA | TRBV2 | TGTGCCAGCAGTGAGATTGTAGTGGCGGGCAACTATGGCTACACCTTC | CASSEIVVAGNYGYTF
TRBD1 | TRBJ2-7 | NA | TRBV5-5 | TGTGCCAGCAGCTTGTTTCGACAGGGGTCCTACGAGCAGTACTTC | CASSLFRQGSYEQYF
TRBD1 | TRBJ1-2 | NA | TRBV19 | TGTGCCAGTAGTACGCGGGACAGGGAAGACTATGGCTACACCTTC | CASSTRDREDYGYTF
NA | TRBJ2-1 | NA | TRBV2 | TGTGCCAGCAGGGCGACACCGGGGTTGAATGAGCAGTTCTTC | CASRATPGLNEQFF
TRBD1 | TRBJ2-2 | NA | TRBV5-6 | TGTGCCAGCAGCTTAGTCCGACAGGGGGGGCCCGGGGAGCTGTTTTTT | CASSLVRQGGPGELFF
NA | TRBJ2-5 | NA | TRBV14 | TGTGCCAGCAGCCAAGTAAGGGTAGTAGCGGCAGCTTCCCGGGAGGAGACCCAGTACTTC | CASSQVRVVAAASREETQYF
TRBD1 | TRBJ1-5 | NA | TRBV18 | TGTGCCAGCTCGCGGGGGACAGGGAGTCAGCCCCAGCATTTT | CASSRGTGSQPQHF
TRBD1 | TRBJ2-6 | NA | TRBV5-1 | TGCGCCTCATTTAGGGGGCGTGTCGGCTCTGGGGCCAACGTCCTGACTTTC | CASFRGRVGSGANVLTF
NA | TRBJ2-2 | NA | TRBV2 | TGTGCCAGCAGTGGGGGCAGGGCTTCCTACACCGGGGAGCTGTTTTTT | CASSGGRASYTGELFF
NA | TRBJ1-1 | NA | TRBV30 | TGTGCCTGGAGGGCCCCGCGGCCCCTAGCTGAAGCTTTCTTT | CAWRAPRPLAEAFF
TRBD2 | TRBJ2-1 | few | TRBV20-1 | TGCAGTGCCACCGGACTAGCGGCGAAGTTCTTC | CSATGLAAKFF
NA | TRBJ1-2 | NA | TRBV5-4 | TGTGCCAGCAGCTTGGCCGCGGGACTTTATGGCTACACCTTC | CASSLAAGLYGYTF
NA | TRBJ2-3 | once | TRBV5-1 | TGCGCCAGCAGCTGGGGCCCGGGCACTAGCACAGATACGCAGTATTTT | CASSWGPGTSTDTQYF
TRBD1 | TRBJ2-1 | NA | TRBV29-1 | TGCAGCGTTGCTGGGGACAGCTCCTACAATGAGCAGTTCTTC | CSVAGDSSYNEQFF
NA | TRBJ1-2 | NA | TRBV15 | TGTGCCACCAGCAGTCCCGGGACATTCTCCTATGGCTACACCTTC | CATSSPGTFSYGYTF
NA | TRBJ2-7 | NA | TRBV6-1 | TGTGCCAGCAGACAGGGAAGGTCCGGTCCCTACGAGCAGTACTTC | CASRQGRSGPYEQYF
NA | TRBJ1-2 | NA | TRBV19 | TGTGCCAGTAGTATATCCTCCGCGGGGATTTACGGCTACACCTTC | CASSISSAGIYGYTF
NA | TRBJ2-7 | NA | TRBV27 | TGTGCCAGCAGTCCACACCGGGGGAGGTTCCCGAATGGGTACGAGCAGTACTTC | CASSPHRGRFPNGYEQYF
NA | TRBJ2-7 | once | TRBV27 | TGTGCCAGCAGTTTAGGAGGAGACTACGAGCAGTACTTC | CASSLGGDYEQYF
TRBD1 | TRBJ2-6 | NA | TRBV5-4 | TGTGCCAGCAGCGTACAGGGGGCATTGGCAACTGGGGCCAACGTCCTGACTTTC | CASSVQGALATGANVLTF
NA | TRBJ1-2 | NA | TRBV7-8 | TGTGCCAGCAGCTCCCGACAGCCTACGCTATCTGGCTACACCTTC | CASSSRQPTLSGYTF
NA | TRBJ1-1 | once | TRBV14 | TGTGCCAGCAGCCTCAGGCCGATCGTGGCCCCCCTTCCACTTCCGAACACTGAAGCTTTCTTT | CASSLRPIVAPLPLPNTEAFF
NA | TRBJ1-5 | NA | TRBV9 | TGTGCCAGCAGAACAAGTAACGGGTTAAATCAGCCCCAGCATTTT | CASRTSNGLNQPQHF
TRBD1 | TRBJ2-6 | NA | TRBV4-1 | TGCGCCAGCAGCCAGCAGACAGGGGTACTTACTGGGGCCAACGTCCTGACTTTC | CASSQQTGVLTGANVLTF
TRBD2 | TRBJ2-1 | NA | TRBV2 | TGTGCCAGCAGTGAAATCCGACTAGCGGGGGGGCCTTGGATCTACAATGAGCAGTTCTTC | CASSEIRLAGGPWIYNEQFF
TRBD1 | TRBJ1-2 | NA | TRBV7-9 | TGTGCCAGCAGCTTATTACAGGGGGCGCGGGGCTGCACCTTC | CASSLLQGARGCTF
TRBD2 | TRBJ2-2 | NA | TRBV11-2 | TGTGCCAGCAGCTTAGAGTTAGCGGGGGGGCAGGGGGAGCTGTTTTTT | CASSLELAGGQGELFF
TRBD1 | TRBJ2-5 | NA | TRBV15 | TGTGCCACCAGCGGCAGACAGGGTAGCACCCAGTACTTC | CATSGRQGSTQYF
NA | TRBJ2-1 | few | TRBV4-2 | TGTGCCAGCAGCCAAGATCTTTCGGTTAGCGGCGGTAACAATGAGCAGTTCTTC | CASSQDLSVSGGNNEQFF
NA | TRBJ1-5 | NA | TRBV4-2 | TGTGCCAGCAGCCAAGATGAGAGCAGGTACACCAATCAGCCCCAGCATTTT | CASSQDESRYTNQPQHF
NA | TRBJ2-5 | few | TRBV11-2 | TGTGCCAGCAGCTTAACGGAAGCGTACCAAGAGACCCAGTACTTC | CASSLTEAYQETQYF
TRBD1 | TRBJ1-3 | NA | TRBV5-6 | TGTGCCAGCAGCTTGAGGGGGACAGGGAGCGGAAACACCATATATTTT | CASSLRGTGSGNTIYF
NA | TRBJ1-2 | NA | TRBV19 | TGTGCCAGTAGGGACACCACTAACTATGGCTACACCTTC | CASRDTTNYGYTF
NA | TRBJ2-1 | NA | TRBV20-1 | TGCAGTGCCGGGGGCTACAATGAGCAGTTCTTC | CSAGGYNEQFF
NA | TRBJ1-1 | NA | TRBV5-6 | TGTGCCAGCAGCTTGATCAGGGGCATCAAGGAAGCTTTCTTT | CASSLIRGIKEAFF
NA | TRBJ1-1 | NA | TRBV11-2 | TGTGCCAGCAGCTCCGGGGACACTGAAGCTTTCTTT | CASSSGDTEAFF
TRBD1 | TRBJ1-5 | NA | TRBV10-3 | TGTGCCATCAGTCCGGATGACAGGGGTGGTCAGCCCCAGCATTTT | CAISPDDRGGQPQHF
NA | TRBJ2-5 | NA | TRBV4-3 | TGCGCCAGCAGCCAAGAAAGGCCAAAGCGGAGCCCGGGAGAAGAGACCCAGTACTTC | CASSQERPKRSPGEETQYF
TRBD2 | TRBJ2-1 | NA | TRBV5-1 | TGCGCCAGCAGCTTTAGGGAAAGATCGACTAGCGGGGGGTACCAAAACAATGAGCAGTTCTTC | CASSFRERSTSGGYQNNEQFF
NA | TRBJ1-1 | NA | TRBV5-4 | TGTGCCAGCAGCCAAACTCGTCAGGGGAACACTGAAGCTTTCTTT | CASSQTRQGNTEAFF
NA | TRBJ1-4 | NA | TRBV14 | TGTGCCAGCAGCCAACGAGATGATAGGATGAAGGGGCATGATGAAAAACTGTTTTTT | CASSQRDDRMKGHDEKLFF
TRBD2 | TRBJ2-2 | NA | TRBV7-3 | TGTGCCAGCAGCTTAACGGAGACTAGCGGGGAAACCGGGGAGCTGTTTTTT | CASSLTETSGETGELFF
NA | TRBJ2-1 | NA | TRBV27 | TGTGCCAGCAGTACAGACCGGCGGGGTGAGCAGTTCTTC | CASSTDRRGEQFF
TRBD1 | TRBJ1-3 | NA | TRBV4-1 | TGCGCCAGCAGCCAAGAGAATGACAGGGGCCTCGGAAACACCATATATTTT | CASSQENDRGLGNTIYF
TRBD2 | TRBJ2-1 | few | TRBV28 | TGTGCCAGCAGTATAGCGGGGGGATTCTACAATGAGCAGTTCTTC | CASSIAGGFYNEQFF
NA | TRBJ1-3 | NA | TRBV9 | TGTGCCAGCAGCGTCCAGGGCCTCTCTGGAAACACCATATATTTT | CASSVQGLSGNTIYF
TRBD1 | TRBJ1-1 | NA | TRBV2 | TGTGCCAGCAGCCCCGACAGGGCAGGAGGCACTGAAGCTTTCTTT | CASSPDRAGGTEAFF
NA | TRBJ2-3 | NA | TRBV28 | TGTGCCAGCCGAGGACACTACACAGATACGCAGTATTTT | CASRGHYTDTQYF
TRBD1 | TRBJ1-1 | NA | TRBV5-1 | TGCGCCAGCAGCTTGGCCAGGGACAGGGAGGGGGAGACCACTGAAGCTTTCTTT | CASSLARDREGETTEAFF
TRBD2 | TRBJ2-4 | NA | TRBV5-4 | TGTGCCAGCAGTCAGGGAGCGGGGGGGGCCTCGGAAAACATTCAGTACTTC | CASSQGAGGASENIQYF
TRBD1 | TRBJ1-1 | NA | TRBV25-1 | TGTGCCAGCAGCGGGGGACAGGGGTCCCCCTTCATGAACACTGAAGCTTTCTTT | CASSGGQGSPFMNTEAFF